This T cell receptor beta chain was sequenced for a study of shared clonotypes between healthy human individuals. As regards this clone: Its cognate antigen is unknown. The sample carries other DNA sequences with the same CDR3.

Study results and limitations: Generation of non-shared clonotypes was less probable than generation of clonotypes shared by all four donors.

The authors distributed each subset's genomic DNA evenly over several immunoSEQ plates. Generated by immunoSEQ multiplex PCR, the TCRdb table keeps only in-frame clones and is missing some. The sample has roughly 2.2 million clones, over 85% seen once. CDR1 and CDR2 from the germline V gene are SGHNT and YYREEE (reference sequence). The CDR3 has 14 residues. V gave up 0 bases and J gave up 6 bases; unmatched junction bases: 2. The receptor comes from a man between 18 and 35 years old in good health. Some clones in this sample may be carry-over from other donors' samples. The gene calls are TRBV5-4 and TRBJ1-5, with TRBD1 identical over 8 bases. The source material was naive CD4+ T cells from PBMCs. Subset meaning: CD45RA+ positively selected. CDR3 DNA: TGTGCCAGCAGCTTGGACAGGGGGTCTCAGCCCCAGCATTTT. Residues: CASSLDRGSQPQHF.